This T cell receptor (beta chain) appears in the sequencing data of a study of CD8 T cells in Susac syndrome. The RNA input was about 0.5 to 1 ug, and it was reverse transcribed with random hexamers. TCRdb used MiXCR to reprocess the immunoSEQ multiplex PCR reads, holding one entry per CDR3 protein. The repertoire holds about 100,000 distinct CDR3 sequences, with about 95% as singletons. The authors sequenced TCR beta from blood CD8+ and CD4+ T cells. This clonotype appeared a single time. The CDR3 has 14 residues. The V gene lost 5 bases and the J gene lost 1 base, with 11 bases spanning the gap. Per germline, CDR1 PRHDT and CDR2 FYEKMQ (reference sequence).

Sample: CD8+ T cells from PBMCs. The clonotype originates from a human donor with Susac syndrome. The chain links TRBV13 to TRBJ1-1; D is undetermined. CDR3 sequence reads: CASSPDRGNTEAFF. The CDR3, as DNA: TGTGCCAGCAGCCCCGACCGGGGGAACACTGAAGCTTTCTTT.